The rows below give T cell receptor beta chains drawn from one sample of a study of blood T cell repertoires in COVID-19. Sequencing used immunoSEQ multiplex PCR; TCRdb keeps in-frame clones, though not all of them. The data show a few hundred thousand clones, approximately 84% seen once. Sequencing was performed on PBMCs or T cells enriched from blood (not recorded which). Receptors were obtained from a woman aged 25 to 39 who had recovered from COVID-19. CDR3s leave out the opening cysteine and the closing phenylalanine or tryptophan. Fields, in order: J gene, CDR3 length, V gene, CDR3 protein.

>TRBJ1-6|12|TRBV5-4
ASFEQGRNSPLH
>TRBJ1-5|14|TRBV5-1
ASSFGTGQGNQPQH
>TRBJ1-2|13|TRBV5-1
ASSLAQQGITGYT
>TRBJ1-2|12|TRBV9
ASSARRDSYGYT
>TRBJ1-6|12|TRBV4-1
ASSHNRGGSPLH
>TRBJ2-5|11|TRBV12-3/TRBV12-4
ASSLARAETQY
>TRBJ1-2|11|TRBV2
ASDHGALEGYT
>TRBJ1-1|15|TRBV3-1/TRBV3-2
ASSQGQALGVNTEAF
>TRBJ1-4|16|TRBV5-5
ASSSLGTGTPGDEKLF
>TRBJ1-5|13|TRBV2
ASRLGTGRNQPQH
>TRBJ2-1|18|TRBV4-3
ASSLPGTGADDSSYNEQF
>TRBJ2-4|13|TRBV6-5
ASSYSRPTKNIQY
>TRBJ2-7|12|TRBV9
ASSPRDRLGEQY
>TRBJ1-1|11|TRBV19
ASSQLGSAEAF
>TRBJ1-5|14|TRBV2
ASSSDRGLSNQPQH
>TRBJ1-5|14|TRBV7-2
ASSLETANSNQPQH
>TRBJ2-3|16|TRBV11-2
ASSLGQGSRKSTDTQY
>TRBJ2-7|12|TRBV5-4
ASSSRAGAHEQY
>TRBJ1-1|12|TRBV2
ASSLDGDNTEAF
>TRBJ1-3|14|TRBV3-1/TRBV3-2
ASSPLGQGMRNTIY
>TRBJ2-7|10|TRBV13
ASGRGSYEQY
>TRBJ2-5|13|TRBV5-1
ASSLAGSLQETQY
>TRBJ1-1|11|TRBV5-6
ASSSHRVAEAF
>TRBJ2-1|13|TRBV4-3
ASSHGLAGGNEQF
>TRBJ2-3|13|TRBV11-3
ASRPAWQGIDTQY
>TRBJ1-1|15|TRBV30
AWRSSRAGVRNTEAF
>TRBJ2-7|11|TRBV14
ASSPFHGYEQY
>TRBJ2-2|14|TRBV6-2/TRBV6-3
ASSYAGQDNTGELF
>TRBJ2-1|14|TRBV29-1
SVEGGGAWSYNEQF
>TRBJ2-5|10|TRBV12-3/TRBV12-4
ASSLSAETQY
>TRBJ2-1|13|TRBV5-4
ASSSGTGEGNEQF
>TRBJ2-2|14|TRBV3-1/TRBV3-2
ASRFTGTGNPGELF